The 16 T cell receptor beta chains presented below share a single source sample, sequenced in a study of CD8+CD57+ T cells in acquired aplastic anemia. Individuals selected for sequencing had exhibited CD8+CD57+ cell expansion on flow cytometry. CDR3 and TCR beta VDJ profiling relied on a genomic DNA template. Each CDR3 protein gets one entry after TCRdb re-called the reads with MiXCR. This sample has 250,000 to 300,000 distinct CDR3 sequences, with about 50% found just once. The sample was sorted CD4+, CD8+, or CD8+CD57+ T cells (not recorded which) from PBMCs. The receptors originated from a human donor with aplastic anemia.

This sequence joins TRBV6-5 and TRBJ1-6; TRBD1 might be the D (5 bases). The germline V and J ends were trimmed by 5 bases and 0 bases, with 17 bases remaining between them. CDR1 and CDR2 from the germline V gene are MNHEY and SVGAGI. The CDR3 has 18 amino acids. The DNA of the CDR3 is TGTGCCAGCAGTCTTACGGGACGGCTAAGCTCCTATAATTCACCCCTCCACTTT. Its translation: CASSLTGRLSSYNSPLHF.

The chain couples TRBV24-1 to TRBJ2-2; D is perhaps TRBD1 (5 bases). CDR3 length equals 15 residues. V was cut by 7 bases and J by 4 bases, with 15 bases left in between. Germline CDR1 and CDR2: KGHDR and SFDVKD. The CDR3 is CATRGHSASTGELFF. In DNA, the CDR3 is TGTGCCACCAGAGGACATTCGGCGAGCACCGGGGAGCTGTTTTTT.

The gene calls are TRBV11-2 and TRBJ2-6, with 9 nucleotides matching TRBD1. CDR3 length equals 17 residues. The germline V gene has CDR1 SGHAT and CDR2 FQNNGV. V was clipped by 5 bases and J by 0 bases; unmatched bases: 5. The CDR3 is CASSPGTGSSGANVLTF. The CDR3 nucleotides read TGTGCCAGCAGCCCCGGGACAGGGAGCTCTGGGGCCAACGTCCTGACTTTC.

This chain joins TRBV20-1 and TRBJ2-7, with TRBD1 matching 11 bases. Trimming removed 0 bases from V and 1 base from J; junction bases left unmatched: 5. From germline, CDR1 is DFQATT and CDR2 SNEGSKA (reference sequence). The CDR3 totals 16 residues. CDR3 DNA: TGCAGTGCTAGAGAGGACAGGGGGCCCGGGTCCTACGAGCAGTACTTC. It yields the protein CSAREDRGPGSYEQYF.

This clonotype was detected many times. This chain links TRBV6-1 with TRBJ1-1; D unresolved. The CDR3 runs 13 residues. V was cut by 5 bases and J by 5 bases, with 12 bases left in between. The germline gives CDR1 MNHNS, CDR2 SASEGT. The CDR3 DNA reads TGTGCCAGCAGTAGCCCTGGTGGGACTGAAGCTTTCTTT. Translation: CASSSPGGTEAFF.

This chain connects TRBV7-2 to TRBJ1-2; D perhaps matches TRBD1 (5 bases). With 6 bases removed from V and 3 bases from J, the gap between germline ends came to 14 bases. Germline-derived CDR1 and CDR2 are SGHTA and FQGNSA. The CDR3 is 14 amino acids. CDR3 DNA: TGTGCCAGCAGTAGGACGGGGGTCGACTATGGCTACACCTTC. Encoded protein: CASSRTGVDYGYTF.

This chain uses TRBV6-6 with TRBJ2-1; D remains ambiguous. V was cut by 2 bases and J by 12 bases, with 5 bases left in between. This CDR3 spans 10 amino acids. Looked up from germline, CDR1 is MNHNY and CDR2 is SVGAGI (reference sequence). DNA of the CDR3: TGTGCCAGCAGTTACGACCCGCAGTTCTTC. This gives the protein CASSYDPQFF.

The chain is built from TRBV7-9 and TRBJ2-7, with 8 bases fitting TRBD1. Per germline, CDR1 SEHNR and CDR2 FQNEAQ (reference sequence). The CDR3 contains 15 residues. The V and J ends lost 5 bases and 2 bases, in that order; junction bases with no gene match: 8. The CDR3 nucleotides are TGTGCCAGCAGCCCCTCCGGGACAGGCCCCTACGAGCAGTACTTC. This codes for CASSPSGTGPYEQYF.

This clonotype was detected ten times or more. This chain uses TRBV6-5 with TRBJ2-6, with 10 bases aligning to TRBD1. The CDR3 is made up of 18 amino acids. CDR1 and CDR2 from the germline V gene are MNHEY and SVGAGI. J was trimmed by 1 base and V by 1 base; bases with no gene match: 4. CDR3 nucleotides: TGTGCCAGCAGTTACTTTAGGACAGGGGGTTCTGGGGCCAACGTCCTGACTTTC. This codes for CASSYFRTGGSGANVLTF.

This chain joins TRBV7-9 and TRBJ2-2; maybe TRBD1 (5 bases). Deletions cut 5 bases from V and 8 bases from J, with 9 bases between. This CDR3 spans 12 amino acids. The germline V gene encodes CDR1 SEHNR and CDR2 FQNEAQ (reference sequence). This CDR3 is CASSGRVGELFF. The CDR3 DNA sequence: TGTGCCAGCAGCGGCAGGGTAGGGGAGCTGTTTTTT.

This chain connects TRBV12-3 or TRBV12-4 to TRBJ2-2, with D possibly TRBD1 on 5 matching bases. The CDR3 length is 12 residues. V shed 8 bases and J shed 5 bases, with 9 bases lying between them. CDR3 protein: CASLSGTGELFF. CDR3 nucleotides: TGTGCCAGCTTGTCAGGGACCGGGGAGCTGTTTTTT.

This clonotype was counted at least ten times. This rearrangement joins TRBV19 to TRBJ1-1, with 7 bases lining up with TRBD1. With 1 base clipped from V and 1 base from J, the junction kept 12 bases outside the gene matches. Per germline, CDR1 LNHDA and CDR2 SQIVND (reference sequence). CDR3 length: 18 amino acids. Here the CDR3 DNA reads TGTGCCAGTAGTATAGGGTCCCGACAGGGAAGGGAGAACACTGAAGCTTTCTTT. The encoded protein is CASSIGSRQGRENTEAFF.

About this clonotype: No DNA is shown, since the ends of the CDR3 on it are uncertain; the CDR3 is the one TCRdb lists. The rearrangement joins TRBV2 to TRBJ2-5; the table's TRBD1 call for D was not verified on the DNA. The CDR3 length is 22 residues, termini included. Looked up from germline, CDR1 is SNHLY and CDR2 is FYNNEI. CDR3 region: CASSEDGTANEKLFFGSGTQYF.

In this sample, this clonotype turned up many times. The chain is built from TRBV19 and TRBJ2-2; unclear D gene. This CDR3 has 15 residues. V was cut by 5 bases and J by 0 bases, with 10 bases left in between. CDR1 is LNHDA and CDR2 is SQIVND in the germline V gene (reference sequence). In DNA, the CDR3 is TGTGCCAGTAGTCGTGTTTTCCCGAACACCGGGGAGCTGTTTTTT. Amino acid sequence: CASSRVFPNTGELFF.

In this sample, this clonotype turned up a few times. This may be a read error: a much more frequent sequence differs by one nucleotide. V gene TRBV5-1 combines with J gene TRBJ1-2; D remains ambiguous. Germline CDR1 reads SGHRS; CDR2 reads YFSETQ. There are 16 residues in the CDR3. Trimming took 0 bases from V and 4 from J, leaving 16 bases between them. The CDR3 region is CASSLAGQIASYGYTF. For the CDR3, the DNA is TGCGCCAGCAGCTTGGCCGGTCAGATAGCAAGCTATGGCTACACCTTC.

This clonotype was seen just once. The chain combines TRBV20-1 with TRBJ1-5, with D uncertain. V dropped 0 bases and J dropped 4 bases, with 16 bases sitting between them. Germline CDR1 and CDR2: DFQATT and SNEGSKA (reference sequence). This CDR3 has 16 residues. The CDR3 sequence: CSARDERLGLNQPQHF. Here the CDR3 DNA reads TGCAGTGCTAGAGACGAGAGACTAGGTTTAAATCAGCCCCAGCATTTT.